This T cell receptor beta chain stems from a study of shared clonotypes between healthy human individuals. TCRdb keeps only in-frame clones here, not all; method: immunoSEQ multiplex PCR. The sample contains around 2.1 million clones, roughly 91% of which appear only once. This clone was counted once. Naive CD8 isolation took CD45RO-negative cells positively selected for CCR7 and excluded terminally differentiated effector memory CD45RA+ cells. Donors had no recently reported acute infections or vaccinations and were HIV-negative. CDR1 is SGHDN, CDR2 FVKESK, per germline. Trimming removed 5 bases at V and 4 bases at J, with 11 bases between. The CDR3 extends over 14 amino acids.

The sample was naive CD8+ T cells from PBMCs. The chain carries TRBV14 and TRBJ2-2; the D is unclear. The sequence derives from a man aged 18 to 30 in good health. Some clones in this sample may be carry-over from other donors' samples. Here the CDR3 reads CASSTRPFTGELFF. CDR3 coding DNA: TGTGCCAGCAGCACCCGGCCATTCACCGGGGAGCTGTTTTTT.